A selection of T cell receptor beta chains follows, all from one sample in a study of long-term antiretroviral therapy in people with HIV. This table comes from immunoSEQ multiplex PCR, and its TCRdb copy is limited to in-frame clones, with some not included. The table records 15,000 to 20,000 clones, around 74% of them present only once. The sample consisted of unsorted PBMCs, taken at the start of antiretroviral therapy, before treatment. The receptors were gathered from a man younger than 30 with HIV. The CDR3 runs from the conserved cysteine through the conserved F or W. The D gene is left open where the match is weak. The listing skips clone size in some rows; elsewhere it reads once, few, many or a size class.

TRBJ2-7 TRBV5-1 NA few CASSSESYEQYF TGCGCCAGCAGCTCTGAATCCTACGAGCAGTACTTC
TRBJ1-5 TRBV7-9 NA few CASSGEGTGEQPQHF TGTGCCAGCAGTGGGGAGGGTACGGGCGAGCAGCCCCAGCATTTT
TRBJ1-5 TRBV6-1 TRBD1 NA CASQGASSNQPQHF TGTGCCAGCCAGGGGGCGTCTAGCAATCAGCCCCAGCATTTT
TRBJ1-5 TRBV18 NA once CASSPSHRDNQPQHF TGTGCCAGCTCACCTTCTCACAGGGACAATCAGCCCCAGCATTTT
TRBJ2-7 TRBV11-2 NA medium-sized CASSPLAYYEQYF TGTGCCAGCAGCCCGTTGGCTTACTACGAGCAGTACTTC
TRBJ2-1 TRBV2 TRBD1 NA CASSPDRVYNEQFF TGTGCCAGCAGCCCCGACAGGGTCTACAATGAGCAGTTCTTC
TRBJ2-3 TRBV27 TRBD1 NA CASSLFSGGALTDTQYF TGTGCCAGCAGTTTATTTTCAGGGGGAGCTTTAACAGATACGCAGTATTTT
TRBJ2-3 TRBV11-2 NA NA CASSPAWGSDTQYF TGTGCCAGCAGCCCAGCCTGGGGGTCAGATACGCAGTATTTT
TRBJ2-3 TRBV25-1 TRBD2 NA CASRGSGSGPDTQYF TGTGCCAGCAGGGGTAGCGGGAGTGGCCCAGATACGCAGTATTTT
TRBJ2-1 TRBV27 TRBD2 medium-sized CASSPYGTTRGNEQFF TGTGCCAGCAGTCCTTACGGGACTACCCGAGGTAATGAGCAGTTCTTC
TRBJ2-7 TRBV7-9 NA NA CASSSATSSTEQYF TGTGCCAGCAGCTCGGCGACTAGTTCGACCGAGCAGTACTTC
TRBJ2-7 TRBV5-6 NA once CASSLGGAGYEQYF TGTGCCAGCAGCTTGGGGGGGGCCGGCTACGAGCAGTACTTC
TRBJ2-1 TRBV7-9 TRBD2 NA CASGTSGRLYNEQFF TGTGCCAGCGGGACTAGCGGGAGACTCTACAATGAGCAGTTCTTC
TRBJ1-5 TRBV28 TRBD1 NA CASSLGTGRQPQHF TGTGCCAGCAGTTTAGGGACAGGGAGGCAGCCCCAGCATTTT
TRBJ1-4 TRBV6-1 NA NA CASSARDTFNEKLFF TGTGCCAGCAGTGCCCGGGACACCTTCAATGAAAAACTGTTTTTT
TRBJ1-3 TRBV2 TRBD1 NA CASSEGGPGQLSGNTIYF TGTGCCAGCAGTGAAGGGGGACCGGGACAGCTCTCTGGAAACACCATATATTTT
TRBJ2-3 TRBV29-1 TRBD1 NA CSARDSPRDTQYF TGCAGCGCAAGGGACAGCCCGCGAGATACGCAGTATTTT
TRBJ1-1 TRBV9 TRBD1 NA CASSTRQGRGDEAFF TGTGCCAGCAGCACCCGACAGGGAAGAGGAGATGAAGCTTTCTTT
TRBJ1-1 TRBV29-1 NA NA CTGTSNTEAFF TGCACCGGGACCTCGAACACTGAAGCTTTCTTT
TRBJ2-5 TRBV25-1 NA NA CASSGRVGWETQYF TGTGCCAGCAGTGGCAGGGTGGGTTGGGAGACCCAGTACTTC
TRBJ1-2 TRBV28 NA NA CASTFTGGRNYGYTF TGTGCCAGCACTTTTACTGGGGGGCGGAACTATGGCTACACCTTC
TRBJ2-7 TRBV29-1 NA NA CSFHCGLSYEQYF TGCAGCTTCCACTGTGGGCTGTCCTACGAGCAGTACTTC
TRBJ2-1 TRBV9 NA NA CASSVSRNSHEQFF TGTGCCAGCAGCGTTAGTAGAAATTCGCATGAGCAGTTCTTC
TRBJ2-2 TRBV7-2 NA NA CASSSSPTGELFF TGTGCCAGCAGCTCCAGCCCCACCGGGGAGCTGTTTTTT
TRBJ2-1 TRBV19 TRBD2 NA CASSIFGRYNEQFF TGTGCCAGTAGTATATTCGGGAGGTACAATGAGCAGTTCTTC
TRBJ2-7 TRBV6-1 TRBD1 NA CASSEYPGGSKPYEQYF TGTGCCAGCAGTGAATACCCAGGGGGCTCTAAACCCTACGAGCAGTACTTC
TRBJ2-7 TRBV7-9 TRBD2 NA CASSLPGLAGLYEQYF TGTGCCAGCAGCCTCCCTGGACTAGCGGGACTCTACGAGCAGTACTTC
TRBJ2-4 TRBV28 NA NA CASSLWAGGQNIQYF TGTGCCAGCAGTTTATGGGCAGGGGGGCAGAACATTCAGTACTTC
TRBJ2-1 TRBV19 NA few CAVASGGSYNEQFF TGTGCCGTAGCTAGTGGTGGCTCCTACAATGAGCAGTTCTTC
TRBJ1-1 TRBV6-5 NA NA CASTATAVNTEAFF TGTGCCAGCACCGCTACGGCCGTGAACACTGAAGCTTTCTTT
TRBJ1-1 TRBV10-3 NA NA CAISEPTLGGNTEAFF TGTGCCATCAGTGAGCCCACCCTCGGGGGCAACACTGAAGCTTTCTTT
TRBJ1-1 TRBV7-9 NA NA CASSLVVGQNTEAFF TGTGCCAGCAGCTTAGTGGTGGGACAGAACACTGAAGCTTTCTTT
TRBJ1-2 TRBV5-1 NA NA CASSGLQGAYGYTF TGCGCCAGCAGCGGCCTCCAAGGGGCCTATGGCTACACCTTC
TRBJ1-5 TRBV28 NA NA CASSGNRGSQPQHF TGTGCCAGCAGTGGCAACCGAGGTAGTCAGCCCCAGCATTTT
TRBJ2-1 TRBV6-1 TRBD1 NA CASSAGTGSYNEQFF TGTGCCAGCAGCGCCGGGACAGGCTCCTACAATGAGCAGTTCTTC
TRBJ2-3 TRBV9 NA NA CASSENRPTDTQYF TGTGCCAGCAGCGAGAACAGGCCGACAGATACGCAGTATTTT
TRBJ2-2 TRBV28 NA NA CASSTESRPTGELFF TGTGCCAGCAGTACCGAAAGTCGGCCCACCGGGGAGCTGTTTTTT
TRBJ2-7 TRBV29-1 TRBD1 NA CSVESGTGIYEQYF TGCAGCGTTGAATCCGGGACAGGAATCTACGAGCAGTACTTC
TRBJ1-2 TRBV2 NA NA CASSEAPINYGYTF TGTGCCAGCAGTGAAGCGCCGATTAACTATGGCTACACCTTC
TRBJ2-6 TRBV5-1 NA once CASSLVSANSGANVLTF TGCGCCAGCAGCTTGGTTTCAGCGAACTCTGGGGCCAACGTCCTGACTTTC
TRBJ1-3 TRBV7-2 TRBD1 medium-sized CASSLTGNTIYF TGTGCCAGCAGCTTGACAGGGAACACCATATATTTT
TRBJ2-3 TRBV9 NA NA CASSSPFLLGRSITDTQYF TGTGCCAGCAGTTCACCCTTCCTACTGGGACGGTCGATCACAGATACGCAGTATTTT